The 2 T cell receptor beta chains given below trace back to one sample, sequenced in a study of CD8+ T cells in alopecia areata. Sequencing templates came from extracted RNA that was reverse transcribed into cDNA. Only in-frame clones appear in the TCRdb table, and some are missing; sequencing was by immunoSEQ multiplex PCR. The sample has approximately 180,000 clones, 50% to 60% seen once. This specimen was CD4+ T cells sorted from blood, taken at week 0. The receptors shown here come from a human donor with alopecia areata.

The rearrangement joins TRBV19 to TRBJ2-1, with D perhaps matching TRBD1 (5 bases). V was cut by 6 bases and J by 9 bases, with 21 bases left in between. The germline V gene has CDR1 LNHDA and CDR2 SQIVND (reference sequence). This CDR3 has 15 residues. CDR3 sequence reads: CASSPVQANGAEQFF. The CDR3 DNA sequence: TGTGCCAGTAGCCCGGTACAGGCCAACGGCGCTGAGCAGTTCTTC.

This clone has just a few counts. This sequence joins TRBV5-5 and TRBJ2-7, with 11 bases aligning to TRBD1. The CDR3 loop spans 14 amino acids. Looked up from germline, CDR1 is SGHKS and CDR2 is YYEKEE (reference sequence). J was trimmed by 2 bases and V by 4 bases; bases with no gene match: 2. The CDR3 coding sequence is TGTGCCAGCAGCAGGGGACAGGGGGCCTACGAGCAGTACTTC. Translation gives CASSRGQGAYEQYF.